What follows are 9 T cell receptor beta chains derived from one specimen sequenced in a study of cytomegalovirus exposure and HLA in healthy donors. Both 60 Vbeta primers and 13 Jbeta primers went into the PCR. Using immunoSEQ multiplex PCR, the repertoire was profiled, and TCRdb retains in-frame clones only, with some absent. The profile shows roughly 97,000 clones, 76% of them singletons. Input material: PBMCs. These receptors were collected from a woman aged 18-29 years in good health and CMV-seropositive.

CDR3 nucleotide sequence: TGTGCCAGCAATCTAGGGGGCTCTGGAAACACCATATATTTT. This gives the protein CASNLGGSGNTIYF. This chain connects TRBV6-6 to TRBJ1-3; TRBD1 might be the D (6 bases). V shed 7 bases and J shed 0 bases, with 10 bases lying between them. The germline V gene encodes CDR1 MNHNY and CDR2 SVGAGI (reference sequence). The CDR3 spans 14 residues.

J is TRBJ2-5 and V is TRBV6-6; a weak D match, TRBD2 (5 bases). V lost 6 bases and J lost 5, with 19 bases in between. The CDR3 loop spans 15 amino acids. Looked up from germline, CDR1 is MNHNY and CDR2 is SVGAGI (reference sequence). CDR3 sequence (DNA): TGTGCCAGCAGCCCCGGGTGGCAGAGAGGGGAGACCCAGTACTTC. It codes for CASSPGWQRGETQYF.

The chain is built from TRBV29-1 and TRBJ2-7; 7 bases map to TRBD1. The J segment lost 4 bases and the V segment lost 1 base, leaving 7 bases of the junction unmatched. Germline V gene data show CDR1 as SQVTM and CDR2 as ANQGSEA. This CDR3 is 14 amino acids long. CDR3 sequence (DNA): TGCAGCGTTGAAGTCTCCCCAGGGGGATACGAGCAGTACTTC. This codes for CSVEVSPGGYEQYF.

V and J are TRBV18 and TRBJ2-7, with 9 bases that match TRBD2. The CDR3 sequence is 16 residues long. V was pared by 3 bases and J by 3 bases, with 9 bases of the junction left unmatched. CDR1 and CDR2 from the germline V gene are KGHSH and LQKENI. The CDR3 coding sequence is TGTGCCAGCTCACCCGTCCCAGCGGGAGGAGGCTACGAGCAGTACTTC. This translates into CASSPVPAGGGYEQYF.

CDR3 nucleotide sequence: TGTGCCTGGAGGACCGGACTACCCGGGCAGCCCCAGCATTTT. Translating gives CAWRTGLPGQPQHF. The gene calls are TRBV30 and TRBJ1-5, with no clear D. V was shortened by 3 bases and J by 7 bases, with 16 bases between the two germline ends. Germline V gives CDR1 GTSNPN, CDR2 SVGIG (reference sequence). The CDR3 length is 14 residues.

The chain links TRBV28 to TRBJ1-3; the D gene is possibly TRBD1 (5 bases). In germline, CDR1 is MDHEN, CDR2 SYDVKM. V gave up 3 bases and J gave up 4 bases, with 13 bases separating them. The CDR3 is 15 residues long. The CDR3 DNA is TGTGCCAGCAGTTTCTCAGACAGAATAGGAAACACCATATATTTT. Translated: CASSFSDRIGNTIYF.

This chain links TRBV11-3 with TRBJ2-3; 12 nucleotides agree with TRBD2. This CDR3 spans 17 amino acids. The ends lost 1 base at V and 3 bases at J; junction bases unmatched: 5. The germline gives CDR1 SGHNT, CDR2 YENEEA. The CDR3 coding sequence is TGTGCCAGCAGCTTAGGGGCTAGCGGGAGGGCGACAGATACGCAGTATTTT. Amino acid sequence: CASSLGASGRATDTQYF. The full variable domain, with the rest looked up from reference TRBV11-3 and TRBJ2-3, is EAGVVQSPRYKIIEKKQPVAFWCNPISGHNTLYWYLQNLGQGPELLIRYENEEAVDDSQLPKDRFSAERLKGVDSTLKIQPAELGDSAVYLCASSLGASGRATDTQYFGPGTRLTVL.

This chain joins TRBV7-8 and TRBJ2-7, with D tentatively TRBD2 (6 bases). Germline lookup yields CDR1 SGHVS and CDR2 FQNEAQ. The ends were cut back, 5 bases at V and 0 bases at J, with 14 bases in the middle. The CDR3 spans 15 residues. This CDR3 reads CASSHWEDSSYEQYF. The CDR3 region has the DNA TGTGCCAGCAGCCATTGGGAGGATAGCTCCTACGAGCAGTACTTC.

In its sample, this clone was seen a few times. The J gene is TRBJ1-1, the V gene TRBV29-1; no definite D call. The CDR3 spans 12 residues. Trimming stripped 3 bases from V and 4 bases from J, with 9 bases between. The germline gives CDR1 SQVTM, CDR2 ANQGSEA. The CDR3 coding sequence is TGCAGCGTTGACGGAGACCGCACTGAAGCTTTCTTT. This codes for CSVDGDRTEAFF.